This TCR beta chain was identified in a study of Graves' ophthalmopathy and Graves' hyperthyroidism. Overall study: Researchers obtained peripheral blood at initial diagnosis, before any treatment had begun.

Transcripts of RNA were the source for amplifying TCR beta CDR3 regions. Scientists carried out first-round RT-PCR using HTBI primers and then a second-round multiplex PCR. TCRdb ran MiXCR on the multiplex PCR reads and lists one entry per CDR3 protein. The data show about 740,000 distinct CDR3 sequences, with 40% seen just once and 44% held by the top ten. As diagnostic evidence, clinical symptoms, serum thyroxine, TRAb, thyroid ultrasound and orbital computed tomography were relied upon. PBMCs were density-gradient isolated from around 11 ml fresh blood. The sequencing input was peripheral blood. This receptor was identified in an adult man with Graves' ophthalmopathy.

CDR3 in DNA: TGTGCCAGCAGTGAAGCGCCCAGGGAAATGGACACTGAAGCTTTCTTT. Translated: CASSEAPREMDTEAFF. The V call is TRBV2, the J call TRBJ1-1, with D tentatively TRBD1 (5 bases). The CDR3 extends over 16 amino acids. CDR1 and CDR2 (germline): SNHLY, FYNNEI. V shed 0 bases and J shed 3 bases, with 14 bases lying between them.